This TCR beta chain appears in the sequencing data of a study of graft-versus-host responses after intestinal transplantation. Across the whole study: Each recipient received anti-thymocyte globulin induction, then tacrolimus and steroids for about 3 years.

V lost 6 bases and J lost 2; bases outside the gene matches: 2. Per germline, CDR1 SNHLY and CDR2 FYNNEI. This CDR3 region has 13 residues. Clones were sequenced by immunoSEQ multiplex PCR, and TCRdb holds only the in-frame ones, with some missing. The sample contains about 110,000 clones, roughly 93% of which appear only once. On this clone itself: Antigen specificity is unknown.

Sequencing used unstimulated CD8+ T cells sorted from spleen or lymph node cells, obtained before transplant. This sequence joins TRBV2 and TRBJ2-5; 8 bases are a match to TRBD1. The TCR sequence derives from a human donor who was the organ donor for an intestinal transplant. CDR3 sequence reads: CASRGDRQETQYF. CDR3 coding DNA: TGTGCCAGCAGGGGGGACAGGCAAGAGACCCAGTACTTC.